This T cell receptor (beta chain) was sequenced for a study of cytomegalovirus exposure and HLA in healthy donors. Study at large: From about 179 million T cells, an earlier analysis saw roughly 120 million unique TCR beta sequences.

It was with 60 Vbeta and 13 Jbeta primers that the PCR ran. Assay used: immunoSEQ multiplex PCR; TCRdb lists only in-frame clones, some missing. This sample has around 96,000 clones, with 60% to 75% found just once. The CDR3 runs 11 residues. Germline V lookup: CDR1 SGHNT, CDR2 YYREEE (reference sequence). Between the trimmed V and J ends, which lost 0 bases and 7 bases, there was a span of 4 bases. Sequencing input: PBMCs. The V gene is TRBV5-4, the J gene TRBJ1-1; unclear D gene. This TCR derives from a man aged 55 to 70 in good health and CMV-seronegative. CDR3 loop: CASSLDSEAFF. CDR3 DNA sequence: TGTGCCAGCAGCTTGGACAGTGAAGCTTTCTTT.